This T cell receptor (beta chain) is drawn from a study of early T cells in non-severe SARS-CoV-2 infection. Across the study: Sequencing of unsorted whole blood was done on bulk RNA, leaving chains unpaired.

Ten or more counts support this clonotype. TCRdb reprocessed the 5' RACE reads via MiXCR and lists one record per CDR3 protein. The repertoire holds 71,000 or so distinct CDR3 sequences, with roughly 13% as singletons. V gave up 4 bases and J gave up 6 bases, with 18 bases separating them. Germline V lookup: CDR1 SGHRS, CDR2 YFSETQ. The CDR3 runs to 15 residues. The chain recombines TRBV5-1 with TRBJ2-3; D might be TRBD1 or TRBD2, each matching 5 bases. This sequence originates from an adult who was a healthcare worker with PCR-confirmed SARS-CoV-2 infection or an uninfected control (not recorded which). Sequenced material: whole blood. CDR3 sequence (DNA): TGCGCCAGCAGCCTGGGGGACCTCCCGGCGGATACGCAGTATTTT. Protein: CASSLGDLPADTQYF.